This T cell receptor (beta chain) was recorded in a study of T cells in Graves' hyperthyroidism and ophthalmopathy. Amplification of TCR beta CDR3 regions was performed using RNA transcripts as template. First-round RT-PCR with HTBI primers amplified the TCR CDR3 region. TCRdb reprocessed the multiplex PCR reads via MiXCR and lists one record per CDR3 protein. The table shows roughly 380,000 distinct CDR3 sequences, with about 13% occurring only once. Per the germline V gene, CDR1 is MNHNS and CDR2 is SASEGT. Trimming cost V 5 bases and J 3 bases; bases outside gene matches: 6. The CDR3 is 15 residues long. At least ten counts were recorded for this clonotype. Its cognate antigen is unknown. Study findings and constraints: Blood samples included most of the expanded thyroid clonotypes exceeding 0.001.

J is TRBJ2-5 and V is TRBV6-1, with TRBD1 matching over 10 bases. This TCR came from a woman between 18 and 30 years old with Graves' hyperthyroidism. What was sequenced was blood. The CDR3 DNA follows: TGTGCCAGCAGTTATTGGGGACAGGGGAAAGAGACCCAGTACTTC. Its protein product is CASSYWGQGKETQYF.